These 4 T cell receptor beta chains came from one sample sequenced in a study of T-cell memory formation after mild COVID-19. TCRdb re-called the 5' RACE reads through MiXCR, storing one row per CDR3 protein. The sample gives around 300,000 distinct CDR3 sequences, roughly 13% of which show up once; approximately 22% is in the top ten. The sequencing input was PBMCs or a T cell subset sorted from them (not recorded which). The source of these receptors is a man younger than 35 who had mild COVID-19 (a few samples of this study predate the infection). Cell type and time point are not known.

This clonotype was counted at least ten times. The rearrangement joins TRBV10-3 to TRBJ2-5; D not resolved. The CDR3 has 15 amino acids. The V end lost 0 bases, the J end lost 1 base, and 9 bases lay between the germline ends. Germline CDR1 reads ENHRY; CDR2 reads SYGVKD. The CDR3 region has the DNA TGTGCCATCAGTGAGTCGAGGCAGCCCCAAGAGACCCAGTACTTC. Amino acids: CAISESRQPQETQYF.

V and J are TRBV6-1 and TRBJ2-5, with D possibly matching TRBD1 (6 bases). Germline V gives CDR1 MNHNS, CDR2 SASEGT. V was pared by 0 bases and J by 4 bases, with 15 bases between. The CDR3 contains 16 residues. CDR3 sequence: CASSEAVIGQIETQYF. CDR3 bases: TGTGCCAGCAGTGAAGCGGTTATAGGACAGATAGAGACCCAGTACTTC.

Only one count was recorded for this clonotype. This chain links TRBV7-7 with TRBJ2-1; TRBD2 aligns across 9 bases. The CDR3 is 17 residues long. Germline CDR1 and CDR2: SSHAT and FNYEAQ (reference sequence). The J segment lost 6 bases and the V segment lost 6 bases, leaving 15 bases of the junction unmatched. CDR3 residues: CASSLGAGGPLINEQFF. The CDR3 bases are TGTGCCAGCAGTCTAGGAGCGGGGGGCCCTCTGATCAATGAGCAGTTCTTC.

There are many counts of this clonotype. This chain uses TRBV7-2 with TRBJ2-7; weak D call: TRBD2 (8 bases). The CDR3 has 18 residues. V was shortened by 3 bases and J by 0 bases, with 21 bases between the two germline ends. Germline V CDR1 and CDR2: SGHTA, FQGNSA. The CDR3 DNA reads as TGTGCCAGCAGCTTCATCCCCCCGGGAGGGGGCAGCTCCTACGAGCAGTACTTC. It yields the protein CASSFIPPGGGSSYEQYF. Drawing the rest from reference TRBV7-2 and TRBJ2-7, the complete variable domain is GAGVSQSPSNKVTEKGKDVELRCDPISGHTALYWYRQSLGQGLEFLIYFQGNSAPDKSGLPSDRFSAERTGGSVSTLTIQRTQQEDSAVYLCASSFIPPGGGSSYEQYFGPGTRLTVT.